This T cell receptor beta chain was observed in a study of Graves' ophthalmopathy and Graves' hyperthyroidism. This CDR3 is built from 17 residues. V shed 3 bases and J shed 2 bases, with 19 bases lying between them. As the template, RNA transcripts were used to amplify TCR beta CDR3 regions. HTBI primers were used in a first-round RT-PCR, which preceded a second-round multiplex PCR. MiXCR was run by TCRdb on the multiplex PCR reads, yielding one entry per CDR3 protein. The table includes approximately 640,000 distinct CDR3 sequences, roughly two fifths detected once. Sequencing was carried out using peripheral blood. The receptor comes from an adult man with Graves' ophthalmopathy. The chain has TRBV12-3 or TRBV12-4 and TRBJ2-5, with D tentatively TRBD1 (6 bases). For the CDR3, the DNA is TGTGCCAGCAGTTTCCGATTTCAGGGGCACGGGCAAGAGACCCAGTACTTC. Its translation is CASSFRFQGHGQETQYF.